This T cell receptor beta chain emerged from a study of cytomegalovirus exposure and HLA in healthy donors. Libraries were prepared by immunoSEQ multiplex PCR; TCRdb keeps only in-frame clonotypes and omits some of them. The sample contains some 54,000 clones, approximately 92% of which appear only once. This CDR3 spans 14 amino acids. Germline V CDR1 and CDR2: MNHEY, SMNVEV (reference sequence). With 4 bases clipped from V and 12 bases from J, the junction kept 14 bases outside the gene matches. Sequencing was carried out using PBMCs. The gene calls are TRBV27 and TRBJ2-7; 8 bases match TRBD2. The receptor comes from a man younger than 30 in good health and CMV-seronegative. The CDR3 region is CASSSVGLAVRVYF. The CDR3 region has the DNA TGTGCCAGCAGTTCCGTCGGACTAGCCGTTAGGGTGTACTTC.